These 31 T cell receptor beta chains were sequenced from one sample in a study of Ad26.COV2.S vaccination and SARS-CoV-2 variants. Treatment specified: roughly 19 received Ad26.COV2.S at low or high dose, single or two shots; several received placebo; per-sample allocation not given. Sampling was done on day 63 after the first vaccine or placebo injection. Assay used: immunoSEQ multiplex PCR; TCRdb lists only in-frame clones, some missing. Of about 400,000 clones in the sample, about nine tenths were seen once. This material consisted of peripheral blood, taken in a trial of Ad26.COV2.S vaccine versus placebo. All receptors come from a person between 18 and 65 years old who received the Ad26.COV2.S COVID-19 vaccine or a placebo.

This rearrangement joins TRBV6-6 to TRBJ2-1, with D possibly matching TRBD2 (5 bases). The CDR3 sequence is 15 residues long. Germline V gene lookup returns CDR1 MNHNY and CDR2 SVGAGI (reference sequence). Trimming removed 2 bases from V and 6 bases from J, with 14 bases in between. The CDR3 sequence is CASSYRTDWGNEQFF. In nucleotides, the CDR3 is TGTGCCAGCAGTTACCGTACGGACTGGGGCAATGAGCAGTTCTTC.

The rearrangement links TRBV6-5 to TRBJ1-1; the D is unclear. This CDR3 has 15 amino acids. Trimming removed 2 bases at V and 0 bases at J, with 10 bases between. In germline, CDR1 is MNHEY, CDR2 SVGAGI. Here the CDR3 reads CASSYVNTLNTEAFF. In nucleotides, the CDR3 is TGTGCCAGCAGTTACGTTAACACTCTGAACACTGAAGCTTTCTTT.

CDR3 DNA sequence: TGTGCCAGCAGCCAAGATTACGTCAGGGGATCCCACGAGCAGTACTTC. It yields the protein CASSQDYVRGSHEQYF. This rearrangement joins TRBV3-1 (or the pseudogene TRBV3-2) to TRBJ2-7, with TRBD1 as a possible D gene (6 bases). The V gene's germline CDR1 is LGHDT and CDR2 YNNKEL (reference sequence). The CDR3 is made up of 16 amino acids. The V and J ends lost 0 bases and 5 bases respectively, with 17 bases between them.

The gene calls are TRBV6-5 and TRBJ1-1; a possible D gene is TRBD1 (5 bases). Germline assignment: CDR1 MNHEY and CDR2 SVGAGI. There are 14 residues in the CDR3. V was pared by 8 bases and J by 10 bases, with 23 bases between. The CDR3 nucleotides read TGTGCCAGCGACGGGAAAGGTGGGGCGGCGGGAGCTTTCTTT. This codes for CASDGKGGAAGAFF.

Turning to this clone: The sample contains more than one DNA sequence encoding this CDR3. This chain joins TRBV7-8 and TRBJ1-5; a weak D match, TRBD1 (5 bases). The germline V gene has CDR1 SGHVS and CDR2 FQNEAQ. The CDR3 extends over 12 amino acids. The V end lost 8 bases, the J end lost 2 bases, and 7 bases lay between the germline ends. In DNA form, the CDR3 reads TGTGCCAGCGGGGGAGGCAATCAGCCCCAGCATTTT. This translates into CASGGGNQPQHF.

This rearrangement joins TRBV30 to TRBJ1-4, with D tentatively TRBD1 (6 bases). Germline V CDR1 and CDR2: GTSNPN, SVGIG (reference sequence). V lost 0 bases and J 7 bases, leaving 15 bases between the germline ends. The CDR3 runs 15 residues. CDR3 DNA: TGTGCCTGGAGTGTAACGGCAGGGGATGGTGAAAAACTGTTTTTT. Amino acid sequence: CAWSVTAGDGEKLFF.

The chain employs TRBV5-1 and TRBJ2-7, with D tentatively TRBD1 or TRBD2 (6 bases each). The CDR3 is 14 amino acids. The germline V and J ends were trimmed by 2 bases and 0 bases, with 9 bases remaining between them. The germline V gene encodes CDR1 SGHRS and CDR2 YFSETQ. In DNA, the CDR3 is TGCGCCAGCAGCTTAGGGGGGTTCTCCTACGAGCAGTACTTC. The encoded protein is CASSLGGFSYEQYF.

V is TRBV6-5 and J is TRBJ1-2; TRBD1 is a possible D gene (6 bases). CDR1 is MNHEY, CDR2 SVGAGI, per germline. CDR3 length: 14 residues. Trimming took off 8 bases at V and 6 bases at J, with 19 bases between the two ends. The CDR3 here is CASRPSIRDNGYTF. CDR3 nucleotides: TGTGCCAGCCGTCCAAGTATTCGGGACAATGGCTACACCTTC.

The chain is built from TRBV28 and TRBJ1-5, with D unclear. Germline V gene data show CDR1 as MDHEN and CDR2 as SYDVKM. This CDR3 is built from 17 residues. With 3 bases removed from V and 6 bases from J, the gap between germline ends came to 21 bases. CDR3 DNA: TGTGCCAGCAGTTTTCTCACCCCGGCCAGTACTTCTCAGCCCCAGCATTTT. Protein product: CASSFLTPASTSQPQHF.

CDR3 residues: CASSLMYRGYYEQYF. DNA for the CDR3: TGTGCCAGCAGCCTTATGTACAGGGGCTACTACGAGCAGTACTTC. The V call is TRBV5-6, the J call TRBJ2-7; 7 nucleotides match TRBD1. After removal of 4 bases from V and 3 bases from J, the junction contained 10 bases not matched to a gene. Germline CDR1 reads SGHDT; CDR2 reads YYEEEE. This CDR3 contains 15 residues.

The J gene is TRBJ1-1, the V gene TRBV6-5, with a tentative D call TRBD1 (5 bases). This CDR3 region has 14 residues. Germline-derived CDR1 and CDR2 are MNHEY and SVGAGI. With 5 bases removed from V and 5 bases from J, the gap between germline ends came to 15 bases. The CDR3 reads CASSPHLGGTEAFF. As DNA, the CDR3 is TGTGCCAGCAGTCCCCACCTGGGGGGGACTGAAGCTTTCTTT.

In the case of this clone: A much larger clonotype is one base distant, so this may be a read error. The rearrangement uses TRBV2 and TRBJ1-5; D not resolved. V was shortened by 7 bases and J by 0 bases, with 4 bases between the two germline ends. Looked up from germline, CDR1 is SNHLY and CDR2 is FYNNEI. The CDR3 covers 12 residues. The DNA of the CDR3 is TGTGCCAGCACCAATAGCAATCAGCCCCAGCATTTT. It translates to CASTNSNQPQHF. Combining the CDR3 with reference TRBV2 and TRBJ1-5 gives the whole variable domain EPEVTQTPSHQVTQMGQEVILRCVPISNHLYFYWYRQILGQKVEFLVSFYNNEISEKSEIFDDQFSVERPDGSNFTLKIRSTKLEDSAMYFCASTNSNQPQHFGDGTRLSIL.

This clone was seen a single time. V gene TRBV5-1 combines with J gene TRBJ2-7; no firm D call. Per germline, CDR1 SGHRS and CDR2 YFSETQ. This CDR3 contains 14 residues. V dropped 4 bases and J dropped 3 bases, with 14 bases sitting between them. CDR3 sequence reads: CASSPHGRDYEQYF. The CDR3 DNA is TGCGCCAGCAGCCCACACGGTAGGGACTACGAGCAGTACTTC.

This clone was detected once. The chain links TRBV19 to TRBJ2-3; possibly TRBD2 for D (6 bases). Germline V CDR1 and CDR2: LNHDA, SQIVND (reference sequence). V gave up 3 bases and J gave up 5 bases, with 18 bases separating them. The CDR3 is 16 residues long. The CDR3 sequence: CASSIMASDNGDTQYF. The CDR3 nucleotides read TGTGCCAGTAGTATTATGGCTAGCGATAATGGAGATACGCAGTATTTT.

This clone was found a few times. The rearrangement uses TRBV5-4 and TRBJ2-7; the match to TRBD1 covers 10 bases. CDR1 and CDR2 from the germline V gene are SGHNT and YYREEE (reference sequence). Germline trimming cut 2 bases from V and 6 bases from J; bases unmatched to any gene: 8. The CDR3 spans 15 residues. The CDR3 loop reads CASSLTGTGVREQYF. The CDR3 DNA is TGTGCCAGCAGCTTAACCGGGACAGGGGTTCGCGAGCAGTACTTC.

This clone was seen just once. This chain joins TRBV4-1 and TRBJ1-5, with D possibly being TRBD1 (6 bases). There are 17 residues in the CDR3. CDR1 and CDR2 (germline): MGHRA, YSYEKL. Deletions cut 1 base from V and 0 bases from J, with 13 bases between. CDR3 nucleotides: TGCGCCAGCAGCCAAGCTTTGATAGGGGGTAGCAATCAGCCCCAGCATTTT. Translating gives CASSQALIGGSNQPQHF.

The chain carries TRBV3-1 (or the pseudogene TRBV3-2) and TRBJ1-2; D remains ambiguous. CDR1 and CDR2 from the germline V gene are LGHDT and YNNKEL (reference sequence). Trimming left V 1 base short and J 4 bases short, with 13 bases between. The CDR3 consists of 15 residues. Written as DNA, the CDR3 is TGTGCCAGCAGCCAAGCTGAGGGTTTACGCTATGGCTACACCTTC. Translation gives CASSQAEGLRYGYTF.

J is TRBJ1-1 and V is TRBV30, with D uncertain. The germline CDR1 and CDR2 sequences are GTSNPN and SVGIG (reference sequence). There are 11 residues in the CDR3. The CDR3 here is CAGREKTEAFF. Written as DNA, the CDR3 is TGTGCGGGAAGGGAGAAGACTGAAGCTTTCTTT.

This chain links TRBV29-1 with TRBJ2-7, with 10 bases matching TRBD2. The CDR3 loop spans 16 amino acids. From germline, CDR1 is SQVTM and CDR2 ANQGSEA. Trimming cost V 4 bases and J 4 bases; bases outside gene matches: 13. CDR3 coding DNA: TGCAGCGTTGTTTGGTCCAGCGGGGGGGGTTTATACGAGCAGTACTTC. It specifies CSVVWSSGGGLYEQYF.

The chain employs TRBV21-1 and TRBJ1-3. TRBV21-1 constitutes a pseudogene. This CDR3 has 13 amino acids. CDR3 in DNA: TGTGCCAGCAGCAATCCTCGAGGCAACACCATATATTTT. It specifies CASSNPRGNTIYF.

This clone was picked up many times. CDR3 in DNA: TGTGCCAGCAGTGAAACCACCGGCAGCACAGATACGCAGTATTTT. This gives the protein CASSETTGSTDTQYF. V gene TRBV6-1 combines with J gene TRBJ2-3; D ambiguous. The CDR3 spans 15 residues. Trimming left V 2 bases short and J 0 bases short, with 9 bases between. The germline V gene has CDR1 MNHNS and CDR2 SASEGT.

The gene calls are TRBV6-2 or TRBV6-3 and TRBJ2-7, with D maybe TRBD2 (6 bases). The germline V and J ends were trimmed by 0 bases and 3 bases, with 18 bases remaining between them. Germline V gives CDR1 MNHEY, CDR2 SVGEGT. The CDR3 has 17 amino acids. CDR3 in DNA: TGTGCCAGCAGTTACTCCCGGACTCTACCGGGGGACTACGAGCAGTACTTC. Translating gives CASSYSRTLPGDYEQYF.

The chain joins TRBV2 to TRBJ2-5, with D possibly TRBD2 on 6 matching bases. The V end was cut by 2 bases, the J end by 2 bases, with 18 bases between. The length of the CDR3 is 17 residues. Per the germline V gene, CDR1 is SNHLY and CDR2 is FYNNEI. The DNA for the CDR3 is TGTGCCAGCAGTGAAAGGGGCAGGGAGGTTTGGCAAGAGACCCAGTACTTC. Its protein is CASSERGREVWQETQYF.

The table lists this clone with a few counts. The chain combines TRBV7-9 with TRBJ1-1, with D maybe TRBD1 (5 bases). The germline CDR1 and CDR2 sequences are SEHNR and FQNEAQ (reference sequence). This CDR3 is 13 amino acids long. V was shortened by 5 bases and J by 1 base, with 8 bases between the two germline ends. CDR3 region: CASSVTENTEAFF. The CDR3 DNA is TGTGCCAGCAGCGTGACAGAGAACACTGAAGCTTTCTTT.

The chain links TRBV4-1 to TRBJ2-1; 7 positions match TRBD2. The CDR3 runs 14 residues. J gave up 9 bases and V 3 bases, and 8 bases lay outside the gene matches. From germline, CDR1 is MGHRA and CDR2 YSYEKL. The CDR3 sequence is CASSHVGGGTEQFF. The CDR3 DNA is TGCGCCAGCAGCCATGTAGGCGGGGGTACTGAGCAGTTCTTC.

This clone was counted once. The chain couples TRBV6-5 to TRBJ2-5; possibly TRBD1 for D (5 bases). Germline-derived CDR1 and CDR2 are MNHEY and SVGAGI. CDR3 length: 12 residues. V lost 8 bases and J lost 5, with 12 bases in between. The CDR3 here is CASASRAETQYF. The DNA of the CDR3 is TGTGCCAGCGCGAGCAGGGCTGAGACCCAGTACTTC.

The rearrangement links TRBV19 to TRBJ1-5, with D possibly matching TRBD1 (6 bases). The ends were cut back, 10 bases at V and 1 base at J, with 20 bases in the middle. This CDR3 has 16 amino acids. Germline V gives CDR1 LNHDA, CDR2 SQIVND (reference sequence). The CDR3 coding sequence is TGTGCCACTACTGGACAGCGCGCTCGGAGCAATCAGCCCCAGCATTTT. Encoded protein: CATTGQRARSNQPQHF.

The genes are TRBV4-3 and TRBJ1-1; 8 bases match TRBD1. Germline lookup yields CDR1 LGHNA and CDR2 YSLEER. V trimming: 1 base; J trimming: 7 bases; junction bases outside the gene matches: 11. The CDR3 is made up of 16 amino acids. CDR3 amino acids: CASSQGQGASIIEAFF. DNA for the CDR3: TGCGCCAGCAGCCAAGGTCAGGGGGCGTCGATTATTGAAGCTTTCTTT.

The chain uses TRBV4-1 and TRBJ1-3, with D possibly matching TRBD1 (5 bases). Trimming took off 0 bases at V and 1 base at J, with 7 bases between the two ends. The CDR3 loop spans 15 amino acids. CDR1 and CDR2 from the germline V gene are MGHRA and YSYEKL. The CDR3 region is CASSQDRESGNTIYF. The CDR3 bases are TGCGCCAGCAGCCAAGACAGGGAGTCTGGAAACACCATATATTTT.

The rearrangement links TRBV2 to TRBJ2-1, with a possible D match to TRBD1 (6 bases). V was pared by 4 bases and J by 7 bases, with 23 bases between. The CDR3 has 17 amino acids. Per the germline V gene, CDR1 is SNHLY and CDR2 is FYNNEI. Here the CDR3 DNA reads TGTGCCAGCAGTGGAGACACCCTGGGACACAGCCGGAATGAGCAGTTCTTC. The encoded protein is CASSGDTLGHSRNEQFF. The full variable domain, with the rest looked up from reference TRBV2 and TRBJ2-1, is EPEVTQTPSHQVTQMGQEVILRCVPISNHLYFYWYRQILGQKVEFLVSFYNNEISEKSEIFDDQFSVERPDGSNFTLKIRSTKLEDSAMYFCASSGDTLGHSRNEQFFGPGTRLTVL.

This chain links TRBV5-6 with TRBJ1-1; D is uncertain. CDR1 is SGHDT, CDR2 YYEEEE, per germline. V was pared by 4 bases and J by 5 bases, with 9 bases between. The CDR3 spans 12 residues. CDR3 amino acids: CASSAGPTEAFF. CDR3 coding DNA: TGTGCCAGCAGCGCGGGCCCAACTGAAGCTTTCTTT.